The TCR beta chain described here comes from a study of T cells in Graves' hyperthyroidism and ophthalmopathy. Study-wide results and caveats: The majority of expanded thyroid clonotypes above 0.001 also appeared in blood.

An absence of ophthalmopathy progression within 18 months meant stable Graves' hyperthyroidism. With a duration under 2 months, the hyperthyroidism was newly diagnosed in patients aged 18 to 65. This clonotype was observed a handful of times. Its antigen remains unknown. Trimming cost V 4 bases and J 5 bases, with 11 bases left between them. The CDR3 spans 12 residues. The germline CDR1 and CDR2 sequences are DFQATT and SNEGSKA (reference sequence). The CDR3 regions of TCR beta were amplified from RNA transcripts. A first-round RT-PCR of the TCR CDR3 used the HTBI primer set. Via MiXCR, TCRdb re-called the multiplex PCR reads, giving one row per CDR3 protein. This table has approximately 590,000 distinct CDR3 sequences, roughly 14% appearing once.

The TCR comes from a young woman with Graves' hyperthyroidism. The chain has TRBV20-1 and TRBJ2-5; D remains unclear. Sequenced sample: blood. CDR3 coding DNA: TGCAGTGCTATATCGGCATGGGAGACCCAGTACTTC. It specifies CSAISAWETQYF.